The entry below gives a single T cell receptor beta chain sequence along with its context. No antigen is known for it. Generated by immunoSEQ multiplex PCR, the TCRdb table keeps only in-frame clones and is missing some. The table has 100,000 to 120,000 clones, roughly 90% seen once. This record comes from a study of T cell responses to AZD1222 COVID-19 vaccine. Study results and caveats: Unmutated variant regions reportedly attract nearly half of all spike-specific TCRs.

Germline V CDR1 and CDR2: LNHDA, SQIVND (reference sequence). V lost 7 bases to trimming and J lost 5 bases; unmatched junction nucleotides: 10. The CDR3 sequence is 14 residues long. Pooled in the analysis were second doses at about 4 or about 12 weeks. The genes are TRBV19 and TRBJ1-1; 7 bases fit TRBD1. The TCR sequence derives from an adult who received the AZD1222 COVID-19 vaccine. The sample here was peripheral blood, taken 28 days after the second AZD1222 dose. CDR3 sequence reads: CASTTQGRGTEAFF. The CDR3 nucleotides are TGTGCCAGTACCACACAGGGGCGCGGAACTGAAGCTTTCTTT.